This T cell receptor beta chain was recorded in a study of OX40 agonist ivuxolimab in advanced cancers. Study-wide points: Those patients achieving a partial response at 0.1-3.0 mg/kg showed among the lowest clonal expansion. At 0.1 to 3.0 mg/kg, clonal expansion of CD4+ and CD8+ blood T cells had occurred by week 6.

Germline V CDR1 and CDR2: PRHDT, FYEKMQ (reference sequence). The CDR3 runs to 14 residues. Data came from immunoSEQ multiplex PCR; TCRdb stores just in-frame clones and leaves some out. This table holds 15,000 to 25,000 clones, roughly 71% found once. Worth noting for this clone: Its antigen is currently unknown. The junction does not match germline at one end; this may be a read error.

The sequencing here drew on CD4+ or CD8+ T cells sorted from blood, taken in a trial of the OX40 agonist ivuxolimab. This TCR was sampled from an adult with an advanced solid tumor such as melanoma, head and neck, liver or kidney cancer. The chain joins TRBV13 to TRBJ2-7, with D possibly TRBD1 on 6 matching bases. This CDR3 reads CASSAHRDSYEQYF. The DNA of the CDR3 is TGCGCCAGCAGCGCCCACAGGGACTCCTACGAGCAGTACTTC.